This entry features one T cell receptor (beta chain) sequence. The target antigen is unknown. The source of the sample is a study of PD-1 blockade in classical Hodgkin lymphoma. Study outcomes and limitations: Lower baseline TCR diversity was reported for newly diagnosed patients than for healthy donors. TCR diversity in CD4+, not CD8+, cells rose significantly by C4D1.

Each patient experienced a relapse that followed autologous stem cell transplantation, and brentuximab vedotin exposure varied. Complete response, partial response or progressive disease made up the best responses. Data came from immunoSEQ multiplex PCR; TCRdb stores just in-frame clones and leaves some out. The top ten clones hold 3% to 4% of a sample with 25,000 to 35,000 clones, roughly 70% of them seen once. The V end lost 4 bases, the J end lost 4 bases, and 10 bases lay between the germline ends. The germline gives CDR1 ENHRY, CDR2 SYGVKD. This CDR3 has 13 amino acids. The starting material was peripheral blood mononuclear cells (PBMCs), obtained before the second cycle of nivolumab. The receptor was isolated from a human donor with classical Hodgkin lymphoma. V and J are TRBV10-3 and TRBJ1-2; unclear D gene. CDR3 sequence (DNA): TGTGCCATCAGTGCGACACCGTCCTATGGCTACACCTTC. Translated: CAISATPSYGYTF.